These 25 T cell receptor beta chains were all obtained from the same sample, sequenced in a study of kidney transplant recipient with SARS-CoV-2 infection (dated by TCRdb to the early 2020s). Sequencer: Illumina MiSeq. TCRdb reprocessing: public reads trimmed at Q25 with fastp, clones called with MiXCR, in-frame beta chains kept. Each entry is one CDR3 protein sequence, shown with its most common DNA and genes. The sample table lists under 300,000 distinct CDR3 sequences, less than 35% of them with a count of one. The top ten hold around 6.8% of the sample. The time point tag for this specimen amounts to: pre-pandemic baseline sample and day 111 after first positive SARS-CoV-2 test. Sequenced material: a blood sample, taken at baseline and on day 111 from a kidney transplant recipient. These receptors originate from a male patient between 25 and 39 years old who had COVID-19 and was a kidney transplant recipient. Following a transplant, a fraction of the T cells may be traceable to the graft donor.

A note on this clonotype: A much larger clone is a single base away; this may be a read error. This chain joins TRBV5-6 and TRBJ2-1; TRBD2 might be the D (5 bases). This CDR3 comprises 16 residues. Germline loops: CDR1 SGHDT, CDR2 YYEEEE. Trimming removed 3 bases from V and 1 base from J, with 14 bases in between. The CDR3 reads CASSSVGISSYNEQFF. The CDR3 DNA is TGTGCCAGCAGCTCGGTCGGGATCTCTTCCTACAATGAGCAGTTCTTC. The full variable domain, completed using reference TRBV5-6 and TRBJ2-1, is DAGVTQSPTHLIKTRGQQVTLRCSPKSGHDTVSWYQQALGQGPQFIFQYYEEEERQRGNFPDRFSGHQFPNYSSELNVNALLLGDSALYLCASSSVGISSYNEQFFGPGTRLTVL.

As concerns this clonotype: With a much larger clone just one base away, this may be a read error. V gene TRBV7-8 combines with J gene TRBJ1-1, with TRBD1 matching 10 bases. The length of the CDR3 is 15 residues. CDR1 is SGHVS, CDR2 FQNEAQ, per germline. J was trimmed by 3 bases and V by 2 bases; bases with no gene match: 3. Here the CDR3 reads CASSLRDRGDTEAFF. In DNA form, the CDR3 reads TGTGCCAGCAGCTTAAGGGACAGGGGAGACACTGAAGCTTTCTTT.

On this clonotype: A much larger clone lies one base from this, so it may be a read error. The chain couples TRBV28 to TRBJ2-2, with D perhaps TRBD2 (5 bases). This CDR3 spans 14 amino acids. V was shortened by 6 bases and J by 6 bases, with 14 bases between the two germline ends. CDR1 is MDHEN, CDR2 SYDVKM, per germline. CDR3 nucleotide sequence: TGTGCCAGCAGCCTTACCGACTACGCCGGGGAGCTGTTTTTT. This encodes CASSLTDYAGELFF.

This clonotype was observed a single time. Being one base from a much bigger clone, this may be a read error. V is TRBV7-9 and J is TRBJ2-5, with a weak D call TRBD2 (6 bases). The J call may not be correct, given that the DNA end is closer to TRBJ2-7. Germline V gene data show CDR1 as SEHNR and CDR2 as FQNEAQ (reference sequence). The CDR3 is 15 amino acids. The DNA of the CDR3 is TGTGCCGGCAGTTACGCGTGGGGGGAGAGGCGCGAGCAGTACTTC. It yields the protein CAGSYAWGERREQYF.

Concerning this clonotype itself: This sequence may be a read error, since a much larger clone differs from it by one base. The chain has TRBV15 and TRBJ2-2; TRBD1 matches 8 bases. There are 16 residues in the CDR3. Germline CDR1 and CDR2: LNHNV and YYDKDF (reference sequence). J lost 4 bases, V lost 5 bases, and 9 bases had no gene match. The CDR3 region is CATSDTGGHGTGELFF. As DNA, the CDR3 is TGTGCCACCAGCGACACAGGGGGTCATGGCACCGGGGAGCTGTTTTTT.

Ten or more counts support this clonotype. The chain joins TRBV24-1 to TRBJ2-7; tentative D call: TRBD2 (7 bases). The germline V gene has CDR1 KGHDR and CDR2 SFDVKD. The CDR3 covers 16 residues. V was clipped by 3 bases and J by 1 base, with 15 bases between them. DNA of the CDR3: TGTGCCACCAGTGATAGGGGGGGCGCAGGATCCTACGAGCAGTACTTC. Translated: CATSDRGGAGSYEQYF.

A word on this clonotype: The conserved final phenylalanine or tryptophan is absent from the CDR3, which likely points to a read error. This chain connects TRBV3-1 to TRBJ1-6; TRBD1 matches at 7 bases. The trim removed 3 bases at V and 5 bases at J, leaving 4 bases unmatched. The CDR3 runs 15 residues. CDR1 LGHDT and CDR2 YNNKEL come from the germline V gene (reference sequence). This chain's CDR3 is CASSHWGTDNSPLHS. In DNA form, the CDR3 reads TGTGCCAGCAGCCATTGGGGGACAGATAATTCACCCCTCCACTCT.

This clonotype is a singleton in its sample. A read error is possible here, since a much larger clone lies one base away. The genes are TRBV5-1 and TRBJ2-3; D might be TRBD2 (6 bases). This CDR3 is 17 amino acids long. Germline values: CDR1 SGHRS, CDR2 YFSETQ. CDR3 region: CAGSLVGGPGDTDTQYF. In nucleotides, the CDR3 is TGCGCCGGCAGCTTGGTCGGGGGTCCGGGGGACACAGATACGCAGTATTTT.

A note on this clonotype: This likely came from a read error, as a far larger clone is one base away. This chain connects TRBV6-8 to TRBJ1-5; weak D call: TRBD1 (6 bases). Matching the DNA end better, TRBJ2-3 makes the J call doubtful. This CDR3 is built from 13 residues. Germline V lookup: CDR1 MNHGY, CDR2 SAAAGT. Here the CDR3 DNA reads TGTGCCAGCAGTTCCAGGGGTGGACAGCCCCAGTATTTT. This codes for CASSSRGGQPQYF.

Note on this clonotype: An end of the junction differs from the germline gene, which may be a read error. The chain combines TRBV20-1 with TRBJ1-5, with 8 nucleotides matching TRBD1. The CDR3 is made up of 14 amino acids. The V gene's germline CDR1 is DFQATT and CDR2 SNEGSKA (reference sequence). CDR3 region: CSANPTGGIQPHHF. The CDR3 DNA reads TGCAGTGCTAACCCCACAGGGGGGATTCAGCCCCATCATTTT.

In its sample, this clonotype was seen once. This sequence may be a read error, since a much larger clone differs from it by one base. This chain links TRBV11-2 with TRBJ1-2; 9 bases are a match to TRBD1. This CDR3 has 15 amino acids. Trimming removed 6 bases from V and 4 bases from J; junction bases left unmatched: 9. Germline loops: CDR1 SGHAT, CDR2 FQNNGV. Here the CDR3 DNA reads TGTGCCAGCAGAGGTCCGGGACAGGGCGTCTATGGCTACACCTTC. Its translation: CASRGPGQGVYGYTF.

This clonotype has a handful of counts. A much larger clone lies one base from this, so it may be a read error. This chain joins TRBV27 and TRBJ2-3; TRBD2 matches 15 bases. Trimming cost V 7 bases and J 5 bases; bases outside gene matches: 13. Germline V gives CDR1 MNHEY, CDR2 SMNVEV (reference sequence). CDR3 length: 18 residues. This CDR3 is CASNPRTSGRGEGDTQYF. The DNA of the CDR3 is TGTGCCAGCAATCCCCGGACTAGCGGGAGGGGGGAAGGAGATACGCAGTATTTT.

In this sample, this clonotype turned up many times. The chain carries TRBV19 and TRBJ2-1; 9 bases align to TRBD2. The CDR3 consists of 16 residues. The germline V gene has CDR1 LNHDA and CDR2 SQIVND (reference sequence). V lost 7 bases to trimming and J lost 8 bases; unmatched junction nucleotides: 15. The CDR3 bases are TGTGCCAGTACCCCACTACGCGGGAGGGCCCGGGATGAGCAGTTCTTC. It specifies CASTPLRGRARDEQFF.

This clonotype was detected many times. The chain carries TRBV3-1 and TRBJ2-2; no firm D call. The CDR3 runs to 18 residues. The germline CDR1 and CDR2 sequences are LGHDT and YNNKEL (reference sequence). Trimming cost V 4 bases and J 5 bases, with 23 bases left between them. The CDR3 reads CASSPRAPISGLTGELFF. As DNA, the CDR3 is TGTGCCAGCAGCCCAAGAGCTCCCATTTCAGGCTTGACCGGGGAGCTGTTTTTT.

Note on this clonotype: Given a much more abundant clone one base away, this may be a read error. The J gene is TRBJ1-3, the V gene TRBV30; no clear D gene. Per germline, CDR1 GTSNPN and CDR2 SVGIG (reference sequence). The CDR3 runs to 16 residues. This chain's CDR3 is CARSPGGEGSGNTIYF. CDR3 coding DNA: TGTGCCCGGAGTCCCGGAGGAGAAGGTTCTGGAAACACCATATATTTT.

In its sample, this clonotype was seen a few times. The V gene is TRBV5-4, the J gene TRBJ1-2; no clear D gene. V was clipped by 7 bases and J by 4 bases, with 23 bases between them. This CDR3 contains 16 residues. Per germline, CDR1 SGHNT and CDR2 YYREEE (reference sequence). CDR3 sequence (DNA): TGTGCCAGCTTGGTGTGCGTACCAGGAAAGACCTATGGCTACACCTTC. Amino acids: CASLVCVPGKTYGYTF.

This clonotype was recorded at least ten times. This chain connects TRBV6-9 to TRBJ1-2; D gene uncertain. Germline V CDR1 and CDR2: MNHGY, SVAAGI. This CDR3 has 17 residues. Trimming removed 5 bases at V and 4 bases at J, with 23 bases between. CDR3 amino acids: CASSHAKPYGKTYGYTF. CDR3 bases: TGTGCCAGCAGTCATGCTAAGCCTTACGGAAAGACCTATGGCTACACCTTC.

Turning to this clonotype: A much larger clone differs from this one at a single base, so this may be a read error. The CDR3 is CSAGTTLSRKTYGYTF. Here the CDR3 DNA reads TGCAGTGCTGGTACTACGCTGTCTCGAAAGACCTATGGCTACACCTTC. The chain is built from TRBV20-1 and TRBJ1-2; no definite D call. Germline V CDR1 and CDR2: DFQATT, SNEGSKA (reference sequence). The CDR3 is 16 amino acids. Trimming removed 5 bases from V and 4 bases from J, with 23 bases in between.

Comment on this clonotype: A much larger clone is a single base away; this may be a read error. The DNA of the CDR3 is TGTGCCAGCAGCGTCCGGGACAAGGGTACGTATAGCAATCAGCCCCAGCATTTT. As protein: CASSVRDKGTYSNQPQHF. The chain has TRBV5-6 and TRBJ1-5; D perhaps matches TRBD1 (6 bases). Germline-derived CDR1 and CDR2 are SGHDT and YYEEEE. V dropped 4 bases and J dropped 0 bases, with 20 bases sitting between them. This CDR3 is 18 amino acids long. Variable domain in full (rest from reference TRBV5-6 and TRBJ1-5): DAGVTQSPTHLIKTRGQQVTLRCSPKSGHDTVSWYQQALGQGPQFIFQYYEEEERQRGNFPDRFSGHQFPNYSSELNVNALLLGDSALYLCASSVRDKGTYSNQPQHFGDGTRLSIL.

In regard to this clonotype: It may be a read error: a sequence one base away is much more abundant. The rearrangement joins TRBV11-3 to TRBJ2-1; 7 bases align to TRBD2. Germline V lookup: CDR1 SGHNT, CDR2 YENEEA. The V and J ends lost 1 base and 8 bases, in that order; junction bases with no gene match: 11. This CDR3 comprises 16 residues. DNA of the CDR3: TGTGCCAGCAGCTTAGGACCCGGGACTATATACGATGAGCAGTTCTTC. Protein sequence: CASSLGPGTIYDEQFF.

The table lists this clonotype with a few counts. The chain is built from TRBV19 and TRBJ2-6; D gene uncertain. The CDR3 is made up of 14 amino acids. Germline CDR1 is LNHDA and CDR2 is SQIVND (reference sequence). Trimming removed 3 bases from V and 2 bases from J, with 5 bases in between. The CDR3 DNA is TGTGCCAGTAGTATCCTTACTGGGGCCAACGTCCTGACTTTC. Its translation: CASSILTGANVLTF.

A remark on this clonotype: A read error may be the cause here, since a much bigger clone is one base away. J is TRBJ2-2 and V is TRBV7-3; 8 bases agree with TRBD1. Germline lookup yields CDR1 SGHTA and CDR2 FQGTGA. The CDR3 consists of 15 residues. CDR3 sequence reads: CASSRGQGGTGEPFF. The CDR3 region has the DNA TGTGCCAGCAGCCGTGGACAGGGCGGCACCGGGGAGCCGTTTTTT.

Regarding this clonotype: Given a much more abundant clone one base away, this may be a read error. The chain recombines TRBV24-1 with TRBJ2-7; D is undetermined. Gene TRBJ1-2 matches the end of the DNA better, so the J call may be wrong. Germline values: CDR1 KGHDR, CDR2 SFDVKD. The CDR3 has 17 residues. The chain's CDR3 is CAISVSGSTRKTYGYTF. The DNA of the CDR3 is TGTGCCATCAGTGTGTCGGGTAGTACCAGAAAGACCTATGGCTACACCTTC.

On this clonotype itself: A read error is possible here, since a much larger clone lies one base away. The rearrangement uses TRBV20-1 and TRBJ2-5; 9 bases align to TRBD2. CDR1 DFQATT and CDR2 SNEGSKA come from the germline V gene (reference sequence). This CDR3 has 15 amino acids. V dropped 1 base and J dropped 2; count of bases not matched to a gene: 5. Here the CDR3 reads CSARGLAGTQETQYF. The CDR3 DNA sequence: TGCAGTGCTAGAGGTCTAGCGGGGACACAAGAGACCCAGTACTTC.

A word on this clonotype: This may arise from a read error, as a much more abundant clone is one base away. The chain has TRBV10-3 and TRBJ1-6; no clear D. CDR1 is ENHRY, CDR2 SYGVKD, per germline. CDR3 length: 16 residues. The CDR3 protein is CAISESDRGYNSPPHF. The CDR3, as DNA: TGTGCCATCAGTGAGTCAGACCGGGGATATAATTCACCCCCCCACTTT.